This T cell receptor beta chain was found in a study of cytomegalovirus exposure and HLA in healthy donors. Points from the study as a whole: In a later analysis, about 17,000 TCR beta sequences were associated with HLA alleles at 0.05 false discovery rate. According to an earlier analysis, most TCR beta V segments yielded productive rearrangements about 90% or about 30% of the time.

A note on this clone: Its antigen is currently unknown.

Healthy bone marrow donors made up the donor group. The PCR contained 60 Vbeta and 13 Jbeta primers. Assay used: immunoSEQ multiplex PCR; TCRdb lists only in-frame clones, some missing. The table records about 150,000 clones, about 80% of them present only once. CDR3 size: 15 residues. The V gene lost 0 bases and the J gene lost 6 bases, with 16 bases spanning the gap. Germline CDR1 and CDR2: SGDLS and YYNGEE. This clonotype was sampled from a man younger than 45 in good health and CMV-seropositive. V and J are TRBV9 and TRBJ2-7, with a tentative D call TRBD1 (5 bases). The sample consisted of PBMCs. CDR3 sequence reads: CASSVGGRQGGEQYF. CDR3 sequence (DNA): TGTGCCAGCAGCGTAGGGGGCAGGCAGGGCGGCGAGCAGTACTTC.